This T cell receptor (beta chain) was obtained from a study of PD-L1 blockade in urothelial cancer. Study summary: Each participant's history included 0 to 3 prior chemotherapy regimens. Per blood sample, T cells had a median of roughly 150,000.

Time point defined: pretreatment peripheral blood. Urothelial carcinoma, locally advanced or metastatic, affected the patients. Each PCR contained spiked-in synthetic TCR analog templates. The protocol was immunoSEQ multiplex PCR, while the TCRdb copy is restricted to in-frame clones and leaves out a portion. The table records 45,000 or so clones, more than 75% of them present only once. The CDR3 covers 13 residues. Trimming pared 2 bases from V and 8 bases from J, leaving 12 bases between. Germline V gene lookup returns CDR1 MNHNY and CDR2 SVGAGI (reference sequence). The chain recombines TRBV6-6 with TRBJ1-2, with a weak D call TRBD1 (5 bases). This receptor was obtained from a man aged 45 to 65 with urothelial cancer. The sample here was PBMCs, taken around atezolizumab (anti-PD-L1) treatment. The CDR3 protein is CASSYARVSGYTF. As DNA, the CDR3 is TGTGCCAGCAGTTACGCCAGGGTCAGCGGCTACACCTTC.